The 14 T cell receptor beta chains in this list originate from one sample, sequenced in a study of cytomegalovirus exposure and HLA in healthy donors. Primers: 60 Vbeta forward and 13 Jbeta reverse. TCRdb's table, derived via immunoSEQ multiplex PCR, lists solely in-frame clones and lacks some. The sample lists some 150,000 clones; about three quarters were seen once. Input material: PBMCs. These TCRs come from a male donor in good health and CMV-seronegative.

This chain joins TRBV18 and TRBJ1-2, with D perhaps TRBD1 (5 bases). V gave up 6 bases and J gave up 3 bases, with 11 bases separating them. CDR3 length: 13 residues. Germline V CDR1 and CDR2: KGHSH, LQKENI. CDR3 residues: CASSRGSDYGYTF. The DNA of the CDR3 is TGTGCCAGCTCCCGGGGGTCAGACTATGGCTACACCTTC. Full variable domain (outside the CDR3, taken from reference TRBV18 and TRBJ1-2): NAGVMQNPRHLVRRRGQEARLRCSPMKGHSHVYWYRQLPEEGLKFMVYLQKENIIDESGMPKERFSAEFPKEGPSILRIQQVVRGDSAAYFCASSRGSDYGYTFGSGTRLTVV.

This clone was seen only once. This rearrangement joins TRBV25-1 to TRBJ2-7, with 7 bases matching TRBD1. The V segment lost 1 base and the J segment 0 bases; nucleotides outside the gene matches: 6. The V gene's germline CDR1 is MGHDK and CDR2 SYGVNS. This CDR3 is built from 16 residues. CDR3 nucleotides: TGTGCCAGCAGTGAATGGGAGACAGGGAGCTCCTACGAGCAGTACTTC. Translated, it gives CASSEWETGSSYEQYF.

This chain links TRBV6-1 with TRBJ2-5, with TRBD1 matching over 8 bases. Trimming took 5 bases from V and 2 from J; bases not matched to a gene: 7. This CDR3 has 15 amino acids. CDR1 and CDR2 (germline): MNHNS, SASEGT. The CDR3 coding sequence is TGTGCCAGCAGTTCGGGACAGGTGATACAAGAGACCCAGTACTTC. As protein: CASSSGQVIQETQYF.

This chain links TRBV27 with TRBJ1-2; D uncertain. The V end was cut by 3 bases, the J end by 8 bases, with 13 bases between. The CDR3 spans 13 residues. CDR1 is MNHEY and CDR2 is SMNVEV in the germline V gene (reference sequence). The CDR3 loop reads CASSFRDLRGYTF. The CDR3 DNA reads TGTGCCAGCAGTTTTCGGGATCTTCGAGGCTACACCTTC.

The chain uses TRBV27 and TRBJ2-1; 7 bases line up with TRBD2. CDR3 length equals 15 residues. Germline V lookup: CDR1 MNHEY, CDR2 SMNVEV (reference sequence). After removal of 4 bases from V and 6 bases from J, the junction contained 9 bases not matched to a gene. CDR3 amino acids: CASSSIGLVGNEQFF. In DNA, the CDR3 is TGTGCCAGCAGTTCAATAGGACTAGTCGGCAATGAGCAGTTCTTC.

This chain joins TRBV5-1 and TRBJ1-2; 8 bases are a match to TRBD1. This CDR3 is built from 14 residues. Germline-derived CDR1 and CDR2 are SGHRS and YFSETQ. With 2 bases clipped from V and 3 bases from J, the junction kept 3 bases outside the gene matches. The CDR3 nucleotides read TGCGCCAGCAGCTTTCAGGGGGCGGACTATGGCTACACCTTC. This translates into CASSFQGADYGYTF.

The V call is TRBV7-9, the J call TRBJ1-1, with TRBD1 as a possible D gene (5 bases). Deletions cut 6 bases from V and 3 bases from J, with 17 bases between. Germline assignment: CDR1 SEHNR and CDR2 FQNEAQ (reference sequence). This CDR3 comprises 15 residues. CDR3 sequence (DNA): TGTGCCAGCAGGCAACTTGGCAGGGAAGACACTGAAGCTTTCTTT. It codes for CASRQLGREDTEAFF.

This chain connects TRBV11-1 to TRBJ2-2; D is possibly TRBD1 (6 bases). Germline V gene data show CDR1 as SGHAT and CDR2 as FQDESV (reference sequence). There are 16 residues in the CDR3. Trimming left V 1 base short and J 5 bases short, with 14 bases between. The CDR3 DNA reads as TGTGCCAGCAGCTTAGTGAAGCAGGGGCCAACCGGGGAGCTGTTTTTT. Amino acid sequence: CASSLVKQGPTGELFF.

This rearrangement joins TRBV10-3 to TRBJ1-1; D might be TRBD1 (5 bases). The CDR3 sequence is 17 residues long. The germline gives CDR1 ENHRY, CDR2 SYGVKD. Trimming pared 7 bases from V and 4 bases from J, leaving 25 bases between. CDR3 bases: TGTGCCATCACCGGGGGGGTAGGGATAGGGGTGAGCACTGAAGCTTTCTTT. Protein: CAITGGVGIGVSTEAFF.

This sequence joins TRBV6-1 and TRBJ1-5; 8 nucleotides align to TRBD1. The junction had 6 bases not matched to a gene; V was cut back by 6 bases and J by 2 bases. Germline CDR1 MNHNS, CDR2 SASEGT. The CDR3 spans 15 residues. In DNA form, the CDR3 reads TGTGCCAGCAGGGGACTGACAGGGGGCAATCAGCCCCAGCATTTT. This translates into CASRGLTGGNQPQHF.

This clone was recorded only once. The junction departs from germline at one end; a sequencing error may be responsible. The chain employs TRBV7-9 and TRBJ2-7, with TRBD1 matching over 11 bases. Germline V gene data show CDR1 as SEHNR and CDR2 as FQNEAQ (reference sequence). The length of the CDR3 is 16 residues. The CDR3 coding sequence is TGTTCCAGCAGCTCCCCCGGGACAGGGGGGAGCTACGAGCAGTACTTC. Its translation is CSSSSPGTGGSYEQYF.

The J gene is TRBJ1-6, the V gene TRBV18, with 9 bases that match TRBD1. Unmatched junction bases numbered 9, after V lost 5 bases and J lost 1 base. CDR1 and CDR2 (germline): KGHSH, LQKENI. The CDR3 loop spans 18 amino acids. CDR3 nucleotide sequence: TGTGCCAGCTCATCCGGGACAGGGACTGGATCCTATAATTCACCCCTCCACTTT. Protein product: CASSSGTGTGSYNSPLHF.

With regard to this clone: One end of the junction is discordant with germline, which a read error may explain. V is TRBV30 and J is TRBJ1-2; TRBD1 aligns across 8 bases. The CDR3 is made up of 13 amino acids. Germline lookup yields CDR1 GTSNPN and CDR2 SVGIG (reference sequence). Here the CDR3 DNA reads TGTGCCTGGAGGGCAGGGGGCCTCTATGGCCACACCTTC. It is translated as CAWRAGGLYGHTF.

This clone came up once. The chain employs TRBV5-1 and TRBJ2-2, with D hard to call. Deletions cut 6 bases from V and 6 bases from J, with 9 bases between. This CDR3 is 12 amino acids long. Germline assignment: CDR1 SGHRS and CDR2 YFSETQ. The CDR3 reads CASISIAGELFF. The CDR3 coding sequence is TGCGCCAGCATTAGCATCGCCGGGGAGCTGTTTTTT.